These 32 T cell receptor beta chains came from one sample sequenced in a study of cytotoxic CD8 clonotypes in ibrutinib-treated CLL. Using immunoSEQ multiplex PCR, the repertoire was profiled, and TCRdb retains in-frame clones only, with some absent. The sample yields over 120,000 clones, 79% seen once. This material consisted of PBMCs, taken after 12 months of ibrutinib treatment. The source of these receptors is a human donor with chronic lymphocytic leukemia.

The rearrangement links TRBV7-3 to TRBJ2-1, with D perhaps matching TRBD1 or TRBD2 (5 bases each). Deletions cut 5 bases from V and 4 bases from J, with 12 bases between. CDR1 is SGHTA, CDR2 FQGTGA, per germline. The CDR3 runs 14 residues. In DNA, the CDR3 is TGTGCCAGCAGCACCGGGACCCAATACAATGAGCAGTTCTTC. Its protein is CASSTGTQYNEQFF.

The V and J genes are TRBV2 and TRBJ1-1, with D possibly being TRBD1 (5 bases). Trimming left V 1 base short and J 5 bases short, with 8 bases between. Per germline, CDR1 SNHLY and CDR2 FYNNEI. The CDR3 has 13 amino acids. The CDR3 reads CASSEEGRTEAFF. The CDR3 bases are TGTGCCAGCAGTGAAGAGGGGCGGACTGAAGCTTTCTTT.

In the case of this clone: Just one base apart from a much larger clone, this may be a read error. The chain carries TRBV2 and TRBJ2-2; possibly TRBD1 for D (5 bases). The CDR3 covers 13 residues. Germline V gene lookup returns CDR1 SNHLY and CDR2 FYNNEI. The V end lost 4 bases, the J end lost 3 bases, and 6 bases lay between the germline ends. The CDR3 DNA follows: TGTGCCAGCAGTGGCAGGGACACCGGGGAGCTGTTTTTT. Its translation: CASSGRDTGELFF.

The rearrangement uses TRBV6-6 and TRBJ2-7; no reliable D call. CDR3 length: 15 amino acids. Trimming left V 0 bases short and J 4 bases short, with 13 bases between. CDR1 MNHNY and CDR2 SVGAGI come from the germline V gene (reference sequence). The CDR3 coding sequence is TGTGCCAGCAGTTACTCGGATAGCTTTGGGTACGAGCAGTACTTC. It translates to CASSYSDSFGYEQYF.

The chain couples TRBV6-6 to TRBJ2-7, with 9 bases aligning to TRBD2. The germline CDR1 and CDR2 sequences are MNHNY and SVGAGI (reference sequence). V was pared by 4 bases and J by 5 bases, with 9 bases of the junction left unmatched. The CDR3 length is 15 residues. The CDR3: CASSSHSGSPHEQYF. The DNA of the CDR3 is TGTGCCAGCAGTTCCCATAGCGGGAGTCCACACGAGCAGTACTTC.

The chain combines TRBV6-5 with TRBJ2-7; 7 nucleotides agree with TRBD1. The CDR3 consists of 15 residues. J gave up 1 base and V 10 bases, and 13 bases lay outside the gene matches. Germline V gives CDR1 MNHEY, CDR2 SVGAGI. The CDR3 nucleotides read TGTGCCACAGCATTCACTAGGGACAGATCCTACGAGCAGTACTTC. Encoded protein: CATAFTRDRSYEQYF.

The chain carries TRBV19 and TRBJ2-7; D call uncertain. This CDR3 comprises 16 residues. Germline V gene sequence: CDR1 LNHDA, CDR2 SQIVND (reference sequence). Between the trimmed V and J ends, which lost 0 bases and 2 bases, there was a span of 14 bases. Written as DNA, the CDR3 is TGTGCCAGTAGTATAGAGCGAGGCAAACCTACCTACGAGCAGTACTTC. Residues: CASSIERGKPTYEQYF.

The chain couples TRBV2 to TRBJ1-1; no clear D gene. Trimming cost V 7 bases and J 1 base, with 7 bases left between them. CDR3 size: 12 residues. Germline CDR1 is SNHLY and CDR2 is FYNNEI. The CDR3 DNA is TGTGCCAGCAAAGGGCCGAACACTGAAGCTTTCTTT. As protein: CASKGPNTEAFF.

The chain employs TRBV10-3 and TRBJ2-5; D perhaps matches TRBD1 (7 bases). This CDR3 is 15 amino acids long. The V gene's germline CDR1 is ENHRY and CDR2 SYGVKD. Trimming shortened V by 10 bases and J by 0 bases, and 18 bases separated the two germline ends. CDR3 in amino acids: CATRRAGGNQETQYF. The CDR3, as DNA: TGTGCCACCCGAAGGGCAGGGGGGAACCAAGAGACCCAGTACTTC.

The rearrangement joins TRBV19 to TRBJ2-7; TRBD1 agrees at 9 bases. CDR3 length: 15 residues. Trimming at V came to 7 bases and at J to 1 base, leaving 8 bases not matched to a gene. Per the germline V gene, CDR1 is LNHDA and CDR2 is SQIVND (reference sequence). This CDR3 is CASKDRGSPSYEQYF. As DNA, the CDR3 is TGTGCCAGTAAGGACAGGGGATCCCCATCCTACGAGCAGTACTTC.

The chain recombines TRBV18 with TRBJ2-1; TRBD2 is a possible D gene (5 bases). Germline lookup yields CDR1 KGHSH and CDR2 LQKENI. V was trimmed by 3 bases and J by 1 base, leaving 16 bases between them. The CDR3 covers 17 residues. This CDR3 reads CASSPPVGRGSYNEQFF. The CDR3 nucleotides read TGTGCCAGCTCACCCCCTGTCGGCCGAGGGTCCTACAATGAGCAGTTCTTC. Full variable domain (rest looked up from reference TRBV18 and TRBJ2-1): NAGVMQNPRHLVRRRGQEARLRCSPMKGHSHVYWYRQLPEEGLKFMVYLQKENIIDESGMPKERFSAEFPKEGPSILRIQQVVRGDSAAYFCASSPPVGRGSYNEQFFGPGTRLTVL.

CDR3 bases: TGTGCCAGCAGGTTACAGGGGTCAGATACGCAGTATTTT. It yields the protein CASRLQGSDTQYF. The chain carries TRBV28 and TRBJ2-3, with TRBD1 identical over 7 bases. CDR1 is MDHEN, CDR2 SYDVKM, per germline. The CDR3 spans 13 residues. The trim removed 6 bases at V and 4 bases at J, leaving 4 bases unmatched. The variable domain in full, with the rest retrieved from reference TRBV28 and TRBJ2-3, is DVKVTQSSRYLVKRTGEKVFLECVQDMDHENMFWYRQDPGLGLRLIYFSYDVKMKEKGDIPEGYSVSREKKERFSLILESASTNQTSMYLCASRLQGSDTQYFGPGTRLTVL.

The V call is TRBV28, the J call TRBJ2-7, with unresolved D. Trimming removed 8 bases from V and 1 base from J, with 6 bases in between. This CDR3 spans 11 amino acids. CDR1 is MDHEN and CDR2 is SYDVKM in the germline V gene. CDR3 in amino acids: CASLRSYEQYF. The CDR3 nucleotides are TGTGCCAGCCTCCGTTCCTACGAGCAGTACTTC. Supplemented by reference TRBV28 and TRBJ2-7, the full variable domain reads DVKVTQSSRYLVKRTGEKVFLECVQDMDHENMFWYRQDPGLGLRLIYFSYDVKMKEKGDIPEGYSVSREKKERFSLILESASTNQTSMYLCASLRSYEQYFGPGTRLTVT.

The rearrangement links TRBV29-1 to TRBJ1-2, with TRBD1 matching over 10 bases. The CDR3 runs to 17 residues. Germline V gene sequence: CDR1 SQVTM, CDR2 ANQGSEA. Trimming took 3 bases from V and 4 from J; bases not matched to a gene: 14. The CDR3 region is CSVDLGGDRGLGYGYTF. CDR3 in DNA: TGCAGCGTTGACCTGGGGGGAGACAGGGGGCTAGGCTATGGCTACACCTTC.

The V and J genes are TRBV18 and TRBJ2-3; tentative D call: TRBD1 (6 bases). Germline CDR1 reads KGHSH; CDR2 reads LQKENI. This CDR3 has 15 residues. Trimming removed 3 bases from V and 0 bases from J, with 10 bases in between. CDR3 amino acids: CASSPGRGSTDTQYF. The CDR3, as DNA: TGTGCCAGCTCACCGGGCAGGGGAAGCACAGATACGCAGTATTTT.

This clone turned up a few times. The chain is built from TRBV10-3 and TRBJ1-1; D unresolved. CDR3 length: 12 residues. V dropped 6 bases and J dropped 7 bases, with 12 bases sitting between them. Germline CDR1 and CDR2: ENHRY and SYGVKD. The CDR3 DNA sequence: TGTGCCATCAGCCTTCTGTTAGGTGAAGCTTTCTTT. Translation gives CAISLLLGEAFF.

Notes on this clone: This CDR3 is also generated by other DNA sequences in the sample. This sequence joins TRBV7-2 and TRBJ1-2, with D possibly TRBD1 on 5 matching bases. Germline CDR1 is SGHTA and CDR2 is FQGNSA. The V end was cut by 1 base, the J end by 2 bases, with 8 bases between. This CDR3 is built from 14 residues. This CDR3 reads CASSLVGQNYGYTF. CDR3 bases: TGTGCCAGCAGCTTAGTGGGGCAGAACTATGGCTACACCTTC. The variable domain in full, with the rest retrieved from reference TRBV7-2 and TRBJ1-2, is GAGVSQSPSNKVTEKGKDVELRCDPISGHTALYWYRQSLGQGLEFLIYFQGNSAPDKSGLPSDRFSAERTGGSVSTLTIQRTQQEDSAVYLCASSLVGQNYGYTFGSGTRLTVV.

The CDR3 DNA reads as TGTGCCAGTAGTGGCGCATCGTCTAGCGGGAGATGGTACGAGCAGTACTTC. The encoded protein is CASSGASSSGRWYEQYF. V usage is TRBV19 and J usage is TRBJ2-7, with 10 bases aligning to TRBD2. V trimming: 5 bases; J trimming: 4 bases; junction bases outside the gene matches: 14. Germline loops: CDR1 LNHDA, CDR2 SQIVND (reference sequence). The CDR3 loop spans 17 amino acids.

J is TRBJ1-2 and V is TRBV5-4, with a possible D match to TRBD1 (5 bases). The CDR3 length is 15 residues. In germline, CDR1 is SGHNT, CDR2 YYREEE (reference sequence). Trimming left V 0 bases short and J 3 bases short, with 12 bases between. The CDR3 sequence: CASSLGRGPYYGYTF. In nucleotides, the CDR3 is TGTGCCAGCAGCTTGGGAAGGGGCCCATACTATGGCTACACCTTC.

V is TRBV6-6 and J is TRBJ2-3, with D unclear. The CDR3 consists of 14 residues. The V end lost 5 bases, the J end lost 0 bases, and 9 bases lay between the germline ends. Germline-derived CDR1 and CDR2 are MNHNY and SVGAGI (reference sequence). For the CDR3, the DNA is TGTGCCAGCAGTCTCTGGGCTAGCACAGATACGCAGTATTTT. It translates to CASSLWASTDTQYF.

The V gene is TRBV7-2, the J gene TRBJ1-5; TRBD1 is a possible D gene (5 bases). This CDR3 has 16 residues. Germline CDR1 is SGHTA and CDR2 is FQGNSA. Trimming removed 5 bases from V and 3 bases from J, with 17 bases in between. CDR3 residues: CASSPGSWFSNQPQHF. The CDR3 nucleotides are TGTGCCAGCAGCCCAGGGTCGTGGTTTTCCAATCAGCCCCAGCATTTT.

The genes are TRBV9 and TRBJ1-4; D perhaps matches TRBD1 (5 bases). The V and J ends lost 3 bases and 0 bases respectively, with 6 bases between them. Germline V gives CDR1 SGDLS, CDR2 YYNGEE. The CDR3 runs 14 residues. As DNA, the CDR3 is TGTGCCAGCAGCGCAGGGACAACTAATGAAAAACTGTTTTTT. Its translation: CASSAGTTNEKLFF.

The CDR3 sequence is CASSRAGATEAFF. CDR3 nucleotide sequence: TGTGCCAGCAGTCGCGCAGGGGCCACTGAAGCTTTCTTT. The rearrangement joins TRBV28 to TRBJ1-1; TRBD1 is a possible D gene (6 bases). There are 13 residues in the CDR3. CDR1 is MDHEN and CDR2 is SYDVKM in the germline V gene. V lost 5 bases and J 4 bases, leaving 11 bases between the germline ends. The full variable domain, its missing parts supplied by reference TRBV28 and TRBJ1-1, is DVKVTQSSRYLVKRTGEKVFLECVQDMDHENMFWYRQDPGLGLRLIYFSYDVKMKEKGDIPEGYSVSREKKERFSLILESASTNQTSMYLCASSRAGATEAFFGQGTRLTVV.

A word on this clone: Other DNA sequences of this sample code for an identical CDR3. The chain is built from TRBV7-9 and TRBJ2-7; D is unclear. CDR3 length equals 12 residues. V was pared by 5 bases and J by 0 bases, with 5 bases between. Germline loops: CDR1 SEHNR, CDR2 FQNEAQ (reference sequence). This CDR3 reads CASSLSSYEQYF. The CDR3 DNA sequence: TGTGCCAGCAGCCTAAGCTCCTACGAGCAGTACTTC.

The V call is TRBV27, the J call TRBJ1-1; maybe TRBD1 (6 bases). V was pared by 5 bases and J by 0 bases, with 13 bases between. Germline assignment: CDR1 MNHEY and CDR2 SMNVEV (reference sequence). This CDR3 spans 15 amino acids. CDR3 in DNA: TGTGCCAGCAGTCCCGGGACATATTTGAACACTGAAGCTTTCTTT. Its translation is CASSPGTYLNTEAFF.

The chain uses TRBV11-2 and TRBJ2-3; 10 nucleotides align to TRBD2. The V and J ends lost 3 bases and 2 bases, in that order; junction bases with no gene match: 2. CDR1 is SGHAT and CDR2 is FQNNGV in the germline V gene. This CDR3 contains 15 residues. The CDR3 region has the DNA TGTGCCAGCAGCTTTACTAGCGGGACCACAGATACGCAGTATTTT. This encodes CASSFTSGTTDTQYF.

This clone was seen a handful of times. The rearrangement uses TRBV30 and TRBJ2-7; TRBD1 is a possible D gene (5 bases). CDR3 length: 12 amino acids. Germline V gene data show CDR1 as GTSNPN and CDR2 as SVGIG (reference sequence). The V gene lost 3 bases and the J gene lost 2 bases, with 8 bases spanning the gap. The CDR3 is CAWSAQAYEQYF. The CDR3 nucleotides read TGTGCCTGGAGCGCACAGGCCTACGAGCAGTACTTC.

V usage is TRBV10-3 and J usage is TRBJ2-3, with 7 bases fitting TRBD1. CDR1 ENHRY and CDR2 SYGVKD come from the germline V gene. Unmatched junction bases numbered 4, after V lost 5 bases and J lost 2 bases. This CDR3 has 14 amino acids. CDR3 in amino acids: CAISIGQATDTQYF. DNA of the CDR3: TGTGCCATCAGTATTGGACAGGCCACAGATACGCAGTATTTT.

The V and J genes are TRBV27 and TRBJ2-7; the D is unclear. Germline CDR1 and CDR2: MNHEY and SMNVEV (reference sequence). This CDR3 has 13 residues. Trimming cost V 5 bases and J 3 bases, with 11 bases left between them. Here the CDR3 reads CASSPFLGYEQYF. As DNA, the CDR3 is TGTGCCAGCAGTCCTTTCTTAGGCTACGAGCAGTACTTC.

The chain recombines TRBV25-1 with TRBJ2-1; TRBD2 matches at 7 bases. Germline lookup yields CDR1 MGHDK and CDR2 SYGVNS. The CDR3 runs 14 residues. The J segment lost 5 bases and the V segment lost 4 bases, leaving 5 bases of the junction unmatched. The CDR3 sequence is CASSGVLANNEQFF. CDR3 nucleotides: TGTGCCAGCAGTGGGGTACTAGCGAACAATGAGCAGTTCTTC.

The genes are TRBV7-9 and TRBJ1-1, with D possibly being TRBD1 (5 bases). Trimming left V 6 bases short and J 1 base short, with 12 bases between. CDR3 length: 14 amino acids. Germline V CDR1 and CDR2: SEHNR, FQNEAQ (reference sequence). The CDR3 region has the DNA TGTGCCAGCAGGAAGGACATTACGAACACTGAAGCTTTCTTT. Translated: CASRKDITNTEAFF.

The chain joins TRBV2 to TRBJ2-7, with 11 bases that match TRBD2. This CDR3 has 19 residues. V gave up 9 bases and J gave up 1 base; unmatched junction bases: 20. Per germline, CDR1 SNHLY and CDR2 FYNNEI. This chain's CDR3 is CASLSGPGTSGPTSYEQYF. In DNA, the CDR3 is TGTGCCAGTCTAAGCGGGCCCGGGACTAGCGGCCCGACTTCCTACGAGCAGTACTTC.